One sample yielded the 25 T cell receptor beta chains listed below, sequenced in a study of blood T cell repertoires in COVID-19. TCRdb's table, derived via immunoSEQ multiplex PCR, lists solely in-frame clones and lacks some. The data show about 55,000 clones, 86% seen once. The sequenced sample was peripheral blood. The origin of the receptors is a man aged 70 or older with acute or convalescent COVID-19.

This clone appeared a single time. The gene calls are TRBV6-5 and TRBJ2-7; 7 nucleotides agree with TRBD1. Germline V gene lookup returns CDR1 MNHEY and CDR2 SVGAGI. This CDR3 is built from 14 residues. Trimming removed 6 bases from V and 11 bases from J; junction bases left unmatched: 16. CDR3: CASRLKAGGSGEYV. The CDR3 DNA reads as TGTGCCAGCAGGTTAAAAGCAGGGGGAAGTGGGGAGTACGTC.

The chain is built from TRBV6-1 and TRBJ1-6, with D unresolved. The CDR3 contains 16 residues. V was cut by 1 base and J by 1 base, with 8 bases left in between. Germline V lookup: CDR1 MNHNS, CDR2 SASEGT. CDR3 DNA: TGTGCCAGCAGTGAAGTCGCCGGGTCCTATAATTCACCCCTCCACTTT. It yields the protein CASSEVAGSYNSPLHF.

This clone was counted between two and nine times. The genes are TRBV12-5 and TRBJ1-4; 8 bases map to TRBD1. The V gene end was trimmed by 6 bases and the J gene end by 7 bases; junction bases not matched to a gene: 10. The CDR3 runs to 15 residues. The germline gives CDR1 LGHNT, CDR2 FRNRAP. The CDR3 protein is CASGSSTGAAEKLFF. The CDR3 DNA sequence: TGTGCTAGTGGGAGCTCGACAGGGGCGGCTGAAAAACTGTTTTTT.

This clone has a handful of counts. V usage is TRBV6-2 or TRBV6-3 and J usage is TRBJ1-1; a possible D gene is TRBD1 (5 bases). With 4 bases removed from V and 6 bases from J, the gap between germline ends came to 9 bases. The germline gives CDR1 MNHEY, CDR2 SVGEGT. The CDR3 runs to 12 residues. The CDR3 loop reads CASSWGGSEAFF. The CDR3 bases are TGTGCCAGCAGTTGGGGGGGTTCTGAAGCTTTCTTT.

The V call is TRBV19, the J call TRBJ1-4; D is ambiguous. The V gene lost 4 bases and the J gene lost 7 bases, with 13 bases spanning the gap. This CDR3 is 14 amino acids long. CDR1 is LNHDA and CDR2 is SQIVND in the germline V gene (reference sequence). In nucleotides, the CDR3 is TGTGCCAGTAGTACACAGCGGCGGGGTGAAAAACTGTTTTTT. Protein product: CASSTQRRGEKLFF. The variable domain in full, completed from reference TRBV19 and TRBJ1-4, reads DGGITQSPKYLFRKEGQNVTLSCEQNLNHDAMYWYRQDPGQGLRLIYYSQIVNDFQKGDIAEGYSVSREKKESFPLTVTSAQKNPTAFYLCASSTQRRGEKLFFGSGTQLSVL.

The chain uses TRBV1 and TRBJ1-4. TRBV1 has pseudogene status. The CDR3 has 13 residues. The CDR3, as DNA: TGCACCGACTGTAGGTCAACTAATGAAAAACTGTTTTTT. It is translated as CTDCRSTNEKLFF.

The rearrangement joins TRBV5-1 to TRBJ2-7, with 11 nucleotides matching TRBD2. Looked up from germline, CDR1 is SGHRS and CDR2 is YFSETQ. With V trimmed by 0 bases and J by 2 bases, 4 bases remained unmatched. The CDR3 covers 16 residues. The CDR3 is CASSLGTSGSAYEQYF. The CDR3 bases are TGCGCCAGCAGCTTGGGCACTAGCGGGAGTGCCTACGAGCAGTACTTC.

The rearrangement joins TRBV5-4 to TRBJ2-1; perhaps TRBD2 as D (7 bases). CDR3 length: 14 amino acids. CDR1 and CDR2 from the germline V gene are SGHNT and YYREEE (reference sequence). V was pared by 4 bases and J by 7 bases, with 15 bases between. This CDR3 is CASSPRGAENEQFF. The CDR3, as DNA: TGTGCCAGCAGCCCCCGGGGGGCAGAAAATGAGCAGTTCTTC.

This chain links TRBV24-1 with TRBJ2-2; D not resolved. V gave up 1 base and J gave up 7 bases, with 9 bases separating them. The CDR3 has 14 residues. The germline V gene has CDR1 KGHDR and CDR2 SFDVKD. The CDR3 DNA reads as TGTGCCACCAGTGATTTAGACAATGACGGGGAGCTGTTTTTT. Amino acid sequence: CATSDLDNDGELFF.

This chain links TRBV6-2 or TRBV6-3 with TRBJ2-5, with 8 bases identical to TRBD2. After removal of 2 bases from V and 4 bases from J, the junction contained 3 bases not matched to a gene. The CDR3 covers 14 residues. Germline CDR1 MNHEY, CDR2 SVGEGT. CDR3 DNA sequence: TGTGCCAGCAGTTACACGGGAGGGCGAGAGACCCAGTACTTC. Residues: CASSYTGGRETQYF.

V is TRBV6-6 and J is TRBJ2-7; a weak D match, TRBD2 (6 bases). This CDR3 is built from 15 residues. Germline-derived CDR1 and CDR2 are MNHNY and SVGAGI (reference sequence). V lost 6 bases to trimming and J lost 0 bases, with 15 bases between them. CDR3 amino acids: CASRAGLADSYEQYF. CDR3 bases: TGTGCCAGCAGGGCGGGGCTAGCCGACTCCTACGAGCAGTACTTC.

This rearrangement joins TRBV28 to TRBJ1-2, with 8 bases identical to TRBD1. Germline CDR1 is MDHEN and CDR2 is SYDVKM. V gave up 8 bases and J gave up 8 bases; unmatched junction bases: 10. The CDR3 sequence is 13 residues long. CDR3 DNA sequence: TGTGCCAGCCAGGGGGCGCTCGGGATCGGCTACACCTTC. It is translated as CASQGALGIGYTF.

The chain employs TRBV24-1 and TRBJ2-3; 13 bases are shared with TRBD2. CDR1 and CDR2 (germline): KGHDR, SFDVKD. The ends lost 4 bases at V and 2 bases at J; junction bases unmatched: 11. CDR3 size: 19 residues. CDR3 sequence (DNA): TGTGCCACCAGTGACCCGGGACTAGCGGGACACCTTCCCACAGATACGCAGTATTTT. Residues: CATSDPGLAGHLPTDTQYF.

The chain is built from TRBV7-2 and TRBJ1-4; D gene ambiguous. V was shortened by 1 base and J by 3 bases, with 12 bases between the two germline ends. Germline CDR1 SGHTA, CDR2 FQGNSA. CDR3 length: 16 residues. CDR3 nucleotides: TGTGCCAGCAGCTTAGTTCCTCCCGGGGCTAATGAAAAACTGTTTTTT. Translating gives CASSLVPPGANEKLFF. Filled out from reference TRBV7-2 and TRBJ1-4, the complete variable domain reads GAGVSQSPSNKVTEKGKDVELRCDPISGHTALYWYRQSLGQGLEFLIYFQGNSAPDKSGLPSDRFSAERTGGSVSTLTIQRTQQEDSAVYLCASSLVPPGANEKLFFGSGTQLSVL.

This chain joins TRBV10-3 and TRBJ2-1; 13 nucleotides align to TRBD2. The germline V gene encodes CDR1 ENHRY and CDR2 SYGVKD. V was clipped by 7 bases and J by 2 bases; unmatched bases: 2. CDR3 length: 15 amino acids. The CDR3 region is CAITGLAGAYNEQFF. CDR3 nucleotides: TGTGCCATCACCGGACTAGCGGGAGCCTACAATGAGCAGTTCTTC.

The rearrangement joins TRBV9 to TRBJ2-1, with 7 bases identical to TRBD2. This CDR3 is built from 13 residues. V lost 0 bases and J lost 7; bases outside the gene matches: 1. Germline V gene lookup returns CDR1 SGDLS and CDR2 YYNGEE. This CDR3 is CASSVGTRNEQFF. CDR3 bases: TGTGCCAGCAGCGTAGGGACTAGGAATGAGCAGTTCTTC.

In this sample, this clone turned up once. This rearrangement joins TRBV5-1 to TRBJ1-2; D not resolved. Per the germline V gene, CDR1 is SGHRS and CDR2 is YFSETQ. The CDR3 covers 14 residues. The germline V and J ends were trimmed by 1 base and 3 bases, with 10 bases remaining between them. The CDR3, as DNA: TGCGCCAGCAGCTTGATTCCGGGATACTATGGCTACACCTTC. It is translated as CASSLIPGYYGYTF.

J is TRBJ1-2 and V is TRBV7-8, with D possibly being TRBD1 (6 bases). The CDR3 is 15 residues long. Trimming stripped 1 base from V and 5 bases from J, with 14 bases between. Germline V gives CDR1 SGHVS, CDR2 FQNEAQ. The CDR3 bases are TGTGCCAGCAGCTTAGAGGCGGGGGCCTGGTATGGCTACACCTTC. Its protein is CASSLEAGAWYGYTF.

CDR3 in DNA: TGTGCCAGCAGTTTGGACAGGTACACTGAAGCTTTCTTT. Its translation: CASSLDRYTEAFF. V is TRBV7-3 and J is TRBJ1-1, with 7 nucleotides matching TRBD1. Germline CDR1 and CDR2: SGHTA and FQGTGA. V dropped 6 bases and J dropped 3; count of bases not matched to a gene: 4. The CDR3 covers 13 residues.

DNA for the CDR3: TGTGCCAGCAAATTAGCGGGAACCAATGAGCAGTTCTTC. Its protein product is CASKLAGTNEQFF. The rearrangement uses TRBV2 and TRBJ2-1, with 8 bases lining up with TRBD2. Germline V lookup: CDR1 SNHLY, CDR2 FYNNEI. CDR3 length equals 13 residues. V shed 7 bases and J 6 bases; nucleotides not matched to a gene: 5.

This clone appeared once. This rearrangement joins TRBV3-1 (or the pseudogene TRBV3-2) to TRBJ1-5; the D gene is possibly TRBD1 (5 bases). Germline CDR1 LGHDT, CDR2 YNNKEL (reference sequence). The CDR3 has 14 residues. V was cut by 2 bases and J by 3 bases, with 8 bases left in between. This CDR3 reads CASSQTGYNQPQHF. The CDR3 DNA sequence: TGTGCCAGCAGCCAAACAGGATACAATCAGCCCCAGCATTTT.

The genes are TRBV7-2 and TRBJ2-5, with 7 positions matching TRBD1. With 7 bases clipped from V and 5 bases from J, the junction kept 13 bases outside the gene matches. Germline loops: CDR1 SGHTA, CDR2 FQGNSA. This CDR3 is built from 15 residues. The CDR3 DNA is TGTGCCAGCACCCATTCGAGGGGGCTGGGGGAGACCCAGTACTTC. Translation gives CASTHSRGLGETQYF.

This clone was seen once. V and J are TRBV29-1 and TRBJ2-1; 11 bases are a match to TRBD2. Germline CDR1 SQVTM, CDR2 ANQGSEA. The V and J ends lost 5 bases and 7 bases, in that order; junction bases with no gene match: 16. The CDR3 spans 17 residues. The CDR3 spells CSVLLLIAGGHPNEQFF. In DNA form, the CDR3 reads TGCAGCGTTCTTCTCCTTATAGCGGGAGGGCATCCAAATGAGCAGTTCTTC.

The chain has TRBV7-9 and TRBJ1-5; D may be TRBD1 (5 bases). CDR3 length equals 15 residues. V was trimmed by 5 bases and J by 2 bases, leaving 13 bases between them. From germline, CDR1 is SEHNR and CDR2 FQNEAQ (reference sequence). The CDR3 spells CASSRTGGGNQPQHF. The CDR3 DNA sequence: TGTGCCAGCAGCCGGACGGGAGGGGGCAATCAGCCCCAGCATTTT.

The rearrangement joins TRBV27 to TRBJ2-3; the match to TRBD2 covers 14 bases. Per germline, CDR1 MNHEY and CDR2 SMNVEV (reference sequence). Trimming cost V 6 bases and J 4 bases; bases outside gene matches: 12. CDR3 length: 18 residues. CDR3 sequence (DNA): TGTGCCAGCAGCCCAGGGTGGGGACTAGCGGGAGTTGCAGATACGCAGTATTTT. This gives the protein CASSPGWGLAGVADTQYF.